These 20 T cell receptor beta chains came from one sample sequenced in a study of T cells expressing NK-cell markers. TCRdb reprocessed the 5' RACE reads, keeping one entry per CDR3 protein, no DNA. The sample data list 400,000 to 450,000 distinct CDR3 sequences. The source material was blood T cells: a sorted CD56 or NKG2C T cell subset, CD4+ or CD8+ T cells, or bulk PBMC T cells (not recorded which). The receptor set was obtained from a woman between 18 and 75 years old in good health.

The gene calls are TRBV12-3 or TRBV12-4 and TRBJ1-2. The CDR3 has 13 amino acids. The CDR3 here is CASSSTLYYGYTF.

The chain recombines TRBV5-6 with TRBJ2-5. CDR1 SGHDT and CDR2 YYEEEE come from the germline V gene. CDR3 length: 15 residues. CDR3 sequence reads: CASSLAFGGKETQYF.

The CDR3: CAAGTSGTDEQYF. V is TRBV24-1 and J is TRBJ2-7; TCRdb picks TRBD2, but there is no DNA to check that call. The CDR3 runs 13 residues. Germline lookup yields CDR1 KGHDR and CDR2 SFDVKD.

The chain is built from TRBV6-5 and TRBJ2-7; the D gene TCRdb calls, TRBD1, cannot be checked with no DNA. This CDR3 is built from 16 residues. Per the germline V gene, CDR1 is MNHEY and CDR2 is SVGAGI. Here the CDR3 reads CASSYLSVRGGYEQYF.

This rearrangement joins TRBV12-3 or TRBV12-4 to TRBJ1-1; TCRdb selects TRBD1, and the lack of DNA leaves this call unchecked. This CDR3 has 15 amino acids. Here the CDR3 reads CASSHPQGMNTEAFF.

V is TRBV18 and J is TRBJ2-1; TCRdb designates TRBD2, a call that cannot be tested without DNA. Germline CDR1 reads KGHSH; CDR2 reads LQKENI. The CDR3 extends over 17 amino acids. The CDR3 here is CASSGRLAGDVVNEQFF.

The rearrangement joins TRBV27 to TRBJ2-1; TCRdb's D call of TRBD2 is untestable without DNA. The CDR3 covers 16 residues. Per germline, CDR1 MNHEY and CDR2 SMNVEV (reference sequence). This CDR3 reads CASSSISGALYNEQFF.

The genes are TRBV5-1 and TRBJ2-1; TCRdb returns TRBD1, unconfirmable since there is no DNA. This CDR3 comprises 15 residues. The germline V gene encodes CDR1 SGHRS and CDR2 YFSETQ. The chain's CDR3 is CASSLVVTGVREQFF.

The chain combines TRBV7-6 with TRBJ1-2; the D call of TRBD1 rests on TCRdb alone, since no DNA is present to check it. Germline V lookup: CDR1 SGHVS, CDR2 FNYEAQ. The CDR3 runs 13 residues. The CDR3: CASSPGTAYGYTF.

This chain uses TRBV11-2 with TRBJ2-2; TCRdb gives TRBD2 as the D gene, but with no DNA this cannot be confirmed. This CDR3 comprises 17 residues. Germline V gene lookup returns CDR1 SGHAT and CDR2 FQNNGV. The CDR3 loop reads CASSYPIAGERTGELFF.

The rearrangement uses TRBV29-1 and TRBJ2-3; TCRdb names TRBD2, which stays unverified in the absence of DNA. Germline V gene lookup returns CDR1 SQVTM and CDR2 ANQGSEA. This CDR3 is 15 amino acids long. Here the CDR3 reads CSVRGLAGVVDTQYF.

This chain joins TRBV5-1 and TRBJ1-1; TCRdb lists TRBD1, though no DNA is available to test this call. Germline values: CDR1 SGHRS, CDR2 YFSETQ. This CDR3 is built from 16 residues. The CDR3 loop is CASSSVGQTANTEAFF.

V usage is TRBV29-1 and J usage is TRBJ2-1; no DNA is available, so the TRBD2 call from TCRdb remains unchecked. The CDR3 length is 14 residues. Germline V lookup: CDR1 SQVTM, CDR2 ANQGSEA. CDR3 loop: CSSKGLSSYNEQFF.

The J gene is TRBJ2-7, the V gene TRBV19; TCRdb designates TRBD2, a call that cannot be tested without DNA. This CDR3 comprises 16 residues. Germline-derived CDR1 and CDR2 are LNHDA and SQIVND (reference sequence). The CDR3 loop is CASSPQGASGSGEQYF.

The rearrangement links TRBV7-3 to TRBJ2-7; TCRdb returns TRBD1, unconfirmable since there is no DNA. From germline, CDR1 is SGHTA and CDR2 FQGTGA. CDR3 size: 17 residues. The CDR3 is CASSLTSVSAGPVKQYF.

The rearrangement uses TRBV6-2 or TRBV6-3 and TRBJ2-1. There are 14 residues in the CDR3. Germline V CDR1 and CDR2: MNHEY, SVGEGT. CDR3 protein: CASSYSSSYNEQFF.

V gene TRBV7-9 combines with J gene TRBJ2-7; TCRdb indicates TRBD1, and absent DNA this call remains unverified. From germline, CDR1 is SEHNR and CDR2 FQNEAQ (reference sequence). The CDR3 length is 14 residues. CDR3 residues: CASSLGHAVYEQYF.

The chain carries TRBV7-2 and TRBJ2-5; TCRdb calls TRBD1, which cannot be checked without DNA. In germline, CDR1 is SGHTA, CDR2 FQGNSA. The CDR3 has 14 amino acids. CDR3 residues: CASNAGMKKETQYF.

V gene TRBV6-2 or TRBV6-3 combines with J gene TRBJ1-1; as DNA is missing, the TRBD1 call by TCRdb cannot be tested. Germline V gene sequence: CDR1 MNHEY, CDR2 SVGEGT. This CDR3 is built from 13 residues. The CDR3 protein is CASYWVRGTEAFF.

The chain uses TRBV12-3 or TRBV12-4 and TRBJ1-2. The CDR3 runs to 11 residues. The CDR3 loop is CASSSRFVYTF.